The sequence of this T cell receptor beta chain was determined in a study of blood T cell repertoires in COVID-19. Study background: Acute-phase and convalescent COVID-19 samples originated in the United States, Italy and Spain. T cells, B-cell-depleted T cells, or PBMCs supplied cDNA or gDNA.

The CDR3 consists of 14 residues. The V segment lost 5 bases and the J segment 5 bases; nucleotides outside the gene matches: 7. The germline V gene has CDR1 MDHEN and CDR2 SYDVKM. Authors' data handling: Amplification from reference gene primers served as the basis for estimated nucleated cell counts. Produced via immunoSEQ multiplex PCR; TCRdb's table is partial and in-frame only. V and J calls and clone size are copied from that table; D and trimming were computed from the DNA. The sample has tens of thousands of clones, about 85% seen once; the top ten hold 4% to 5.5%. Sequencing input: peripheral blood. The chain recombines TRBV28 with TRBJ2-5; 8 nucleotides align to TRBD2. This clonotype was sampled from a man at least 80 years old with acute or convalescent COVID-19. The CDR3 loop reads CASSTRGGEETQYF. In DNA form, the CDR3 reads TGTGCCAGCAGTACCCGGGGGGGGGAGGAGACCCAGTACTTC. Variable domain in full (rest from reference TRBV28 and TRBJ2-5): DVKVTQSSRYLVKRTGEKVFLECVQDMDHENMFWYRQDPGLGLRLIYFSYDVKMKEKGDIPEGYSVSREKKERFSLILESASTNQTSMYLCASSTRGGEETQYFGPGTRLLVL.